The rows below give T cell receptor beta chains drawn from one sample of a study of Ad26.COV2.S vaccination and SARS-CoV-2 variants. Profiling relied on immunoSEQ multiplex PCR, and the TCRdb table lists in-frame clones only, not all of them. Here the sample spans 300,000 to 400,000 clones, around 84% being singletons. The specimen comprised peripheral blood, sampled in a trial of Ad26.COV2.S vaccine versus placebo. The receptors derive from a person aged 18-60 years who received the Ad26.COV2.S COVID-19 vaccine or a placebo. The conserved cysteine and the conserved F or W are not part of the CDR3 here. Fields, in order: V gene, J gene, CDR3 protein.

v_gene: TRBV6-5
j_gene: TRBJ1-3
CDR3aa: ASSYSSPGSGNTIY

v_gene: TRBV9
j_gene: TRBJ1-3
CDR3aa: ASSVGAGVLSGNTIY

v_gene: TRBV6-6
j_gene: TRBJ1-2
CDR3aa: ASSYPRGQPLDGYT

v_gene: TRBV30
j_gene: TRBJ2-1
CDR3aa: AWIPSGIVRYSYNEQF

v_gene: TRBV5-5
j_gene: TRBJ1-4
CDR3aa: ASSLPVPGRVGAIGKLF

v_gene: TRBV7-2
j_gene: TRBJ2-3
CDR3aa: ASSYHTSGGGTDTQY

v_gene: TRBV7-2
j_gene: TRBJ1-1
CDR3aa: ASSLLGVGTANEAF

v_gene: TRBV18
j_gene: TRBJ1-5
CDR3aa: ASSGNIQQPQH

v_gene: TRBV13
j_gene: TRBJ1-5
CDR3aa: ASSSGPINQPQH

v_gene: TRBV10-3
j_gene: TRBJ2-3
CDR3aa: AISEGLAGATDTQY

v_gene: TRBV7-8
j_gene: TRBJ2-5
CDR3aa: ASSSRDRDQETQY

v_gene: TRBV5-4
j_gene: TRBJ1-2
CDR3aa: ASSPGQGADYGYT

v_gene: TRBV19
j_gene: TRBJ2-1
CDR3aa: ASTPGGAVEQF

v_gene: TRBV4-3
j_gene: TRBJ1-2
CDR3aa: ASSQDHNYGYT

v_gene: TRBV5-1
j_gene: TRBJ2-3
CDR3aa: ASSFELAGEADTQY

v_gene: TRBV29-1
j_gene: TRBJ2-2
CDR3aa: SVEPNSGTRTGELF

v_gene: TRBV2
j_gene: TRBJ2-7
CDR3aa: ASSSGPYEQY

v_gene: TRBV19
j_gene: TRBJ1-3
CDR3aa: ASSIGGGLGNTIY

v_gene: TRBV4-2
j_gene: TRBJ1-2
CDR3aa: ASSQVEHPYGYT

v_gene: TRBV7-9
j_gene: TRBJ2-5
CDR3aa: ASSLSGVETQY

v_gene: TRBV19
j_gene: TRBJ1-2
CDR3aa: ASSGWLESYT

v_gene: TRBV5-1
j_gene: TRBJ1-1
CDR3aa: ASSLGGFFRTEAF

v_gene: TRBV7-9
j_gene: TRBJ2-3
CDR3aa: ASSLGLRGAPFTDTQY

v_gene: TRBV25-1
j_gene: TRBJ1-2
CDR3aa: ASSENEGGYT

v_gene: TRBV12-3/TRBV12-4
j_gene: TRBJ1-2
CDR3aa: ASSPQGDYGYT

v_gene: TRBV15
j_gene: TRBJ1-5
CDR3aa: ATSRDRGYDGNQPQH

v_gene: TRBV7-2
j_gene: TRBJ2-1
CDR3aa: ASSWGIGLARNEQF

v_gene: TRBV5-1
j_gene: TRBJ1-4
CDR3aa: ASTGRGKLGEKLF

v_gene: TRBV5-1
j_gene: TRBJ1-1
CDR3aa: ASSLVSGSGDTEAF

v_gene: TRBV5-1
j_gene: TRBJ2-3
CDR3aa: ASSPVDMGRADTQY

v_gene: TRBV19
j_gene: TRBJ2-2
CDR3aa: ASSIRGRDTGELF